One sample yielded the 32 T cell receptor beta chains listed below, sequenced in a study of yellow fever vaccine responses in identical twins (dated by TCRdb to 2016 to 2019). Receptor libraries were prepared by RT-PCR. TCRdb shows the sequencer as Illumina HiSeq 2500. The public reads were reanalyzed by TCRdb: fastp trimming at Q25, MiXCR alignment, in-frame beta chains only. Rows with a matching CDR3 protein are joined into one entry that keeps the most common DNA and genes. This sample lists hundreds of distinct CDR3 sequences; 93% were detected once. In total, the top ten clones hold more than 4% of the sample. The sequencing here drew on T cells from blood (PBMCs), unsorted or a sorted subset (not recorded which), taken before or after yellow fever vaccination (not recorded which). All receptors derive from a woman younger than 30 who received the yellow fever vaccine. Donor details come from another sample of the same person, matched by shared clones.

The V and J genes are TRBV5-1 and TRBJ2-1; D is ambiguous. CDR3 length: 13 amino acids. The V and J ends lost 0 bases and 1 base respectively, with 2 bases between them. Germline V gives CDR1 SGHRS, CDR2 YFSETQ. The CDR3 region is CASSLGSYNEQFF. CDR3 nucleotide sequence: TGCGCCAGCAGCTTGGGTTCCTACAATGAGCAGTTCTTC.

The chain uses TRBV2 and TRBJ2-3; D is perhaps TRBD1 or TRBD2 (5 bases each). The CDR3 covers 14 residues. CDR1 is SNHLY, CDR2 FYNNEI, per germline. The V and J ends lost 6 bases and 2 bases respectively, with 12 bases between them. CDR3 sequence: CASRRGVDTDTQYF. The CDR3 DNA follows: TGTGCCAGCAGACGAGGGGTCGACACAGATACGCAGTATTTT.

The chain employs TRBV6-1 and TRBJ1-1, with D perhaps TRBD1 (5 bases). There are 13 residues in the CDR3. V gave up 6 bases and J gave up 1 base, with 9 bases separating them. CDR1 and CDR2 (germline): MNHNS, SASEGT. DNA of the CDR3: TGTGCCAGCAGGAGGGGACCGAACACTGAAGCTTTCTTT. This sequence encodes CASRRGPNTEAFF.

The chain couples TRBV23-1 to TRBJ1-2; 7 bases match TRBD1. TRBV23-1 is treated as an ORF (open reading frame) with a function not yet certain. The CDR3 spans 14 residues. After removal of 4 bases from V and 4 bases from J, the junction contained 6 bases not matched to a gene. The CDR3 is CASSPPGQTYGYTF. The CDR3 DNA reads TGCGCCAGCAGTCCTCCGGGACAGACCTATGGCTACACCTTC.

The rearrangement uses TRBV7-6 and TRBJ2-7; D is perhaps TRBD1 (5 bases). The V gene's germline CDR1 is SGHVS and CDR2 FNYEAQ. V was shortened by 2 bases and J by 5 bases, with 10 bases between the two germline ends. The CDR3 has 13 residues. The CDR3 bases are TGTGCCAGCAGCTTATCAAGGGGCCACGAGCAGTACTTC. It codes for CASSLSRGHEQYF.

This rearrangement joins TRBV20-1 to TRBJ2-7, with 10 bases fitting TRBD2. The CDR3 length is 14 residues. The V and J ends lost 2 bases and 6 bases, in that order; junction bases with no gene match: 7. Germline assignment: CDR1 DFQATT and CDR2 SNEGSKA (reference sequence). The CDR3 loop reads CSARPGLASPEQYF. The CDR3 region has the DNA TGCAGTGCTAGACCGGGACTAGCGTCTCCCGAGCAGTACTTC.

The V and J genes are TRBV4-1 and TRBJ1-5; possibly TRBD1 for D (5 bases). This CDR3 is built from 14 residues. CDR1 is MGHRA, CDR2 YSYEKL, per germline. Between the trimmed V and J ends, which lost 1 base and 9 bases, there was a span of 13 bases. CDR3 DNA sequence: TGCGCCAGCAGCCAAGGGACACCCTATCGGCCCCAGCATTTT. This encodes CASSQGTPYRPQHF.

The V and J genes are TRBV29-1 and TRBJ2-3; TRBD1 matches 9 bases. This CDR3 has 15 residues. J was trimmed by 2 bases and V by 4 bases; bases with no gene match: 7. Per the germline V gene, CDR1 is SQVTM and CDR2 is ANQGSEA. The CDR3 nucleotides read TGCAGCGTTGGAGGGACAGGGACCATCACAGATACGCAGTATTTT. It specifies CSVGGTGTITDTQYF.

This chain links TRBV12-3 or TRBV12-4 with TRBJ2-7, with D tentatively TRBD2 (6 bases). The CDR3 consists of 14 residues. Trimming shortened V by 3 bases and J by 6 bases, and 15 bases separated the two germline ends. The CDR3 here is CASSFTGEYREQYF. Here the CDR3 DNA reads TGTGCCAGCAGTTTTACGGGAGAGTATCGCGAGCAGTACTTC.

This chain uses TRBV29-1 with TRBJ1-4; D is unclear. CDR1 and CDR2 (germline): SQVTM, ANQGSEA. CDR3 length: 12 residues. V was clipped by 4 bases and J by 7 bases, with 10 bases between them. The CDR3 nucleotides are TGCAGCGTTGGGAATGGACTTGAAAAACTGTTTTTT. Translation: CSVGNGLEKLFF.

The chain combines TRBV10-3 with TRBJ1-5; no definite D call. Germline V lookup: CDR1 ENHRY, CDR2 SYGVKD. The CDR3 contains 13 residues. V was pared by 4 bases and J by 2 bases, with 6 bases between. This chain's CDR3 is CAISVEGNQPQHF. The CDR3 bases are TGTGCCATCAGTGTGGAGGGCAATCAGCCCCAGCATTTT.

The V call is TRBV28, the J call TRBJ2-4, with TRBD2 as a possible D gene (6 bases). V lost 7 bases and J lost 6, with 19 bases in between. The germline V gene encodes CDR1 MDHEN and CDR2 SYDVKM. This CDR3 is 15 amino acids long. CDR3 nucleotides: TGTGCCAGCACCTCCGGGACTTTGGAGGGAAACATTCAGTACTTC. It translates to CASTSGTLEGNIQYF.

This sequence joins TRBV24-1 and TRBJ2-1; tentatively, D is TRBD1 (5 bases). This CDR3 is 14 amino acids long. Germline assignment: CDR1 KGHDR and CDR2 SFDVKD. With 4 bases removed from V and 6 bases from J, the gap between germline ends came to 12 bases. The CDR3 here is CATSEESRVNEQFF. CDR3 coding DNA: TGTGCCACCAGTGAGGAATCCAGGGTCAATGAGCAGTTCTTC.

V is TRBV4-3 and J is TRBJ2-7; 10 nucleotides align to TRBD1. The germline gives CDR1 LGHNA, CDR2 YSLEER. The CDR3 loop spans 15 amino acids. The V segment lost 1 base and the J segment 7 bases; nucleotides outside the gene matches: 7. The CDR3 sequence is CASSQAGTGAGEQYF. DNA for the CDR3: TGCGCCAGCAGCCAAGCGGGGACAGGGGCGGGAGAGCAGTACTTC.

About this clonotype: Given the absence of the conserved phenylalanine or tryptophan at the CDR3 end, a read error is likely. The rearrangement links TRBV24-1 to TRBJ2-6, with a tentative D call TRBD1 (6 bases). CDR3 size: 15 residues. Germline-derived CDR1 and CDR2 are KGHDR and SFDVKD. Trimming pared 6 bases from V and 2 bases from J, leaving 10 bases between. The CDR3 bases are TGTGCCACCAGTACCGGACAGACTGGGGCCAACGTCCTGACTTCC. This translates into CATSTGQTGANVLTS.

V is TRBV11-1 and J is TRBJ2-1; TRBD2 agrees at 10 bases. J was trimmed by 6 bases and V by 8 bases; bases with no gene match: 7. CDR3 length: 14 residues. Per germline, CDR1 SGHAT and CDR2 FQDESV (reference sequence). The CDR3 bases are TGTGCCAGCGGCACTAGCGGGATTGGCAATGAGCAGTTCTTC. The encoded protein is CASGTSGIGNEQFF.

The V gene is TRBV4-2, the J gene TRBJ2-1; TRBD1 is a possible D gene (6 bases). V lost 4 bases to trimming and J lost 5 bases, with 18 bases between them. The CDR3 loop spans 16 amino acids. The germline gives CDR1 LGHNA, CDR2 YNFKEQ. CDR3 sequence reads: CASSRTGFLADNEQFF. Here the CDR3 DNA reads TGTGCCAGCAGCCGAACAGGGTTTCTGGCAGACAATGAGCAGTTCTTC.

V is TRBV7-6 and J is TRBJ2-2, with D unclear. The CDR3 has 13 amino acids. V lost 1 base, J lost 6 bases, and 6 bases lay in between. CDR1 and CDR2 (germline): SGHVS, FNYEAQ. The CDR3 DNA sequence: TGTGCCAGCAGCTTAGATCGGTCCGGGGAGCTGTTTTTT. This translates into CASSLDRSGELFF.

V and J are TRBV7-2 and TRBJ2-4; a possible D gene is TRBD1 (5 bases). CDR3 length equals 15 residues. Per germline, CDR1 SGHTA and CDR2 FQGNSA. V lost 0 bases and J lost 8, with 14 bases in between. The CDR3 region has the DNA TGTGCCAGCAGCTTAGCACCAGGGCGTGGGGACATTCAGTACTTC. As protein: CASSLAPGRGDIQYF.

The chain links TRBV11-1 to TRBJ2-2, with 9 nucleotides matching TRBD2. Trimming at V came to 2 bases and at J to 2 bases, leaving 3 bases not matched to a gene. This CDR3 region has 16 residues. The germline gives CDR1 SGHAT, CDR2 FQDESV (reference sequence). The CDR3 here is CASSLLAGPNTGELFF. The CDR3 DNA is TGTGCCAGCAGCTTACTAGCGGGGCCCAACACCGGGGAGCTGTTTTTT.

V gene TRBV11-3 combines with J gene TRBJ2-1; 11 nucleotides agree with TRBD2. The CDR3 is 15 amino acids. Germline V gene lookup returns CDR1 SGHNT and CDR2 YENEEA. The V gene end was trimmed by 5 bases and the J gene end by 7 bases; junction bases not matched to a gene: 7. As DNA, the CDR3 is TGTGCCAGCAGCCTTAGCGGGAGGGCCGGAAATGAGCAGTTCTTC. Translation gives CASSLSGRAGNEQFF.

Here the CDR3 DNA reads TGCAGTGCCAACCCAGGGTGGGGGGACTACTACGAGCAGTACTTC. It specifies CSANPGWGDYYEQYF. The chain has TRBV20-1 and TRBJ2-7, with TRBD2 matching over 7 bases. Trimming at V came to 6 bases and at J to 3 bases, leaving 14 bases not matched to a gene. The germline gives CDR1 DFQATT, CDR2 SNEGSKA (reference sequence). The CDR3 spans 15 residues.

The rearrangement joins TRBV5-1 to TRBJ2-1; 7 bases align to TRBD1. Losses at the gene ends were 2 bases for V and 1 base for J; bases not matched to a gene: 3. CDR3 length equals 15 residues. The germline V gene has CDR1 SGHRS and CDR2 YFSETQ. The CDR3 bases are TGCGCCAGCAGCTTAGACAGGGTTTCCTACAATGAGCAGTTCTTC. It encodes CASSLDRVSYNEQFF.

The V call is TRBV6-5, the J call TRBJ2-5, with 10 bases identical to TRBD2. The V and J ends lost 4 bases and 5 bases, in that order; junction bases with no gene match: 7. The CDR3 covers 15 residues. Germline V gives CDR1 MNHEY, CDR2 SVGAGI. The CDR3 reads CASSWASGSSETQYF. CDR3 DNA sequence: TGTGCCAGCAGTTGGGCTAGCGGGAGTTCGGAGACCCAGTACTTC.

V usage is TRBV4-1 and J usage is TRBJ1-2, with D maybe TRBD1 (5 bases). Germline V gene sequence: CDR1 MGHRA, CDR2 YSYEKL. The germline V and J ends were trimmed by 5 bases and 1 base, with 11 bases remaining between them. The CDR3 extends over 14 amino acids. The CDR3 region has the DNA TGCGCCAGCAGCTCGACGACAGTTAACTATGGCTACACCTTC. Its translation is CASSSTTVNYGYTF.

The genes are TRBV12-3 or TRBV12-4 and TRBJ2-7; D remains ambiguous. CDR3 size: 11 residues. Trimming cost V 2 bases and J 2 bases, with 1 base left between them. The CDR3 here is CASSLTYEQYF. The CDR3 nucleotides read TGTGCCAGCAGTTTAACCTACGAGCAGTACTTC.

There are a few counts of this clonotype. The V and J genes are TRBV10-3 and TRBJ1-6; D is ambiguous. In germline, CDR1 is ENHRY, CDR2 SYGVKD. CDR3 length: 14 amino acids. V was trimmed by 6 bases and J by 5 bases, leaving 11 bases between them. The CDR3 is CAIRTSRDNSPLHF. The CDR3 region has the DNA TGTGCCATCAGAACATCACGAGATAATTCACCCCTCCACTTT.

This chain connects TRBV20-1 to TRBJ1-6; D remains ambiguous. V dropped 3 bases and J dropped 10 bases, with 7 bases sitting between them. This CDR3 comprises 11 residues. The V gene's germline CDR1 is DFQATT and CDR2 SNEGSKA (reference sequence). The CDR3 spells CSASPGSPLHF. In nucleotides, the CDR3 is TGCAGTGCTAGCCCAGGATCACCCCTCCACTTT.

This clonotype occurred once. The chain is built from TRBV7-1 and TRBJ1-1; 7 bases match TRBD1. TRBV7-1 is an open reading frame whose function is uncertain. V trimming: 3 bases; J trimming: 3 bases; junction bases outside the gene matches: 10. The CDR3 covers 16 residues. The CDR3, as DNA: TGTGCCAGCAGCTCCCGACAGGGATTGGGAGACACTGAAGCTTTCTTT. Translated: CASSSRQGLGDTEAFF.

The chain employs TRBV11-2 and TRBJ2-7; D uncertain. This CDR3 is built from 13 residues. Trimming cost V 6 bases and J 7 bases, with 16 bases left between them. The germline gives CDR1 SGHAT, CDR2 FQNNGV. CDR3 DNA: TGTGCCAGCAGTCCATCCGGCTTAAATGAGCAGTACTTC. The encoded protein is CASSPSGLNEQYF.

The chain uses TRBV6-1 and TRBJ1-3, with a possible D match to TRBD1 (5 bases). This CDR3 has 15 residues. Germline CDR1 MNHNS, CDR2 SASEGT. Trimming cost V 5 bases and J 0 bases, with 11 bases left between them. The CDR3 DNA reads TGTGCCAGCAGTACCAGGGCGAGCTCTGGAAACACCATATATTTT. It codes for CASSTRASSGNTIYF.

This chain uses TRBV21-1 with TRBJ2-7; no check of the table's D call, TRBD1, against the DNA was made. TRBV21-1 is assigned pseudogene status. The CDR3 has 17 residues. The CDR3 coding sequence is TGTGCCAGCAGCAAATATAAGGGAGCGTTAGCCTCCTACGAGCAGTACTTC. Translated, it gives CASSKYKGALASYEQYF.